This passage covers 32 T cell receptor beta chains from one sample sequenced in a study of OX40 agonist ivuxolimab in advanced cancers. Sequencing used immunoSEQ multiplex PCR; TCRdb keeps in-frame clones, though not all of them. This sample has about 15,000 clones, with around nine tenths found just once. This material consisted of CD4+ or CD8+ T cells sorted from blood, taken in a trial of the OX40 agonist ivuxolimab. These receptors originate from an adult with an advanced solid tumor such as melanoma, head and neck, liver or kidney cancer.

The V call is TRBV4-1, the J call TRBJ2-5; D unclear. Trimming cost V 1 base and J 1 base, with 10 bases left between them. In germline, CDR1 is MGHRA, CDR2 YSYEKL. The CDR3 length is 15 residues. The DNA for the CDR3 is TGCGCCAGCAGCCAAGTAGGAACATCCCAAGAGACCCAGTACTTC. Its translation is CASSQVGTSQETQYF.

J is TRBJ2-1 and V is TRBV30, with TRBD1 matching 7 bases. V shed 6 bases, J shed 8 bases, and the junction held 10 bases outside the gene matches. The CDR3 is 13 residues long. CDR1 is GTSNPN, CDR2 SVGIG, per germline (reference sequence). CDR3 sequence (DNA): TGTGCCTGTCCGGGACAGAGATGGGATGAGCAGTTCTTC. This gives the protein CACPGQRWDEQFF. Full variable domain (rest looked up from reference TRBV30 and TRBJ2-1): SQTIHQWPATLVQPVGSPLSLECTVEGTSNPNLYWYRQAAGRGLQLLFYSVGIGQISSEVPQNLSASRPQDRQFILSSKKLLLSDSGFYLCACPGQRWDEQFFGPGTRLTVL.

V and J are TRBV2 and TRBJ2-7, with D perhaps matching TRBD1 or TRBD2 (5 bases each). Germline V gives CDR1 SNHLY, CDR2 FYNNEI. The V end was cut by 7 bases, the J end by 2 bases, with 9 bases between. This CDR3 region has 12 residues. The CDR3 here is CASKGTTYEQYF. The CDR3 region has the DNA TGTGCCAGCAAGGGGACCACCTACGAGCAGTACTTC. Based on the CDR3 plus reference TRBV2 and TRBJ2-7, the full variable domain is EPEVTQTPSHQVTQMGQEVILRCVPISNHLYFYWYRQILGQKVEFLVSFYNNEISEKSEIFDDQFSVERPDGSNFTLKIRSTKLEDSAMYFCASKGTTYEQYFGPGTRLTVT.

The CDR3 DNA sequence: TGTGCCAGCAGTCTCAGCGGGGTAAGCTATGGCACAGATACGCAGTATTTT. Residues: CASSLSGVSYGTDTQYF. The genes are TRBV11-2 and TRBJ2-3, with 7 bases matching TRBD2. J gave up 1 base and V 6 bases, and 13 bases lay outside the gene matches. This CDR3 is built from 17 residues. CDR1 and CDR2 (germline): SGHAT, FQNNGV.

This clone was seen a single time. This rearrangement joins TRBV4-2 to TRBJ1-1; unclear D gene. V dropped 0 bases and J dropped 4 bases, with 12 bases sitting between them. The CDR3 loop spans 15 amino acids. Per the germline V gene, CDR1 is LGHNA and CDR2 is YNFKEQ. CDR3 in amino acids: CASSQEKGSGTEAFF. Here the CDR3 DNA reads TGTGCCAGCAGCCAAGAGAAGGGTAGCGGCACTGAAGCTTTCTTT.

The genes are TRBV23-1 and TRBJ1-5; 7 bases are shared with TRBD1. TRBV23-1 is an ORF; its function is uncertain. With 5 bases clipped from V and 3 bases from J, the junction kept 16 bases outside the gene matches. This CDR3 has 18 amino acids. Here the CDR3 DNA reads TGCGCCAGCAGTAAGGGGGGTTGGTCAGGGGGTCCCAATCAGCCCCAGCATTTT. Protein sequence: CASSKGGWSGGPNQPQHF.

The chain links TRBV4-1 to TRBJ2-7, with D tentatively TRBD1 (6 bases). There are 13 residues in the CDR3. Germline V gives CDR1 MGHRA, CDR2 YSYEKL. Trimming cost V 1 base and J 5 bases, with 9 bases left between them. This CDR3 is CASSQVGADEQYF. The DNA for the CDR3 is TGCGCCAGCAGCCAAGTGGGGGCGGACGAGCAGTACTTC.

This chain connects TRBV4-3 to TRBJ1-1; D not certain. Deletions cut 3 bases from V and 3 bases from J, with 17 bases between. The germline CDR1 and CDR2 sequences are LGHNA and YSLEER. The CDR3 covers 16 residues. CDR3: CASSQAAGRTDTEAFF. CDR3 sequence (DNA): TGCGCCAGCAGCCAGGCGGCTGGGAGGACGGACACTGAAGCTTTCTTT.

The chain employs TRBV27 and TRBJ1-1; 9 nucleotides agree with TRBD1. The germline gives CDR1 MNHEY, CDR2 SMNVEV (reference sequence). The CDR3 covers 15 residues. V trimming: 7 bases; J trimming: 4 bases; junction bases outside the gene matches: 10. The CDR3 sequence: CASNSYRGRSTEAFF. CDR3 in DNA: TGTGCCAGCAATTCTTACAGGGGGCGCAGCACTGAAGCTTTCTTT.

The DNA of the CDR3 is TGTGCCAGCAGCACCTGGACTAGCGGGAGTGGTGAGCAGTTCTTC. Encoded protein: CASSTWTSGSGEQFF. The chain uses TRBV11-3 and TRBJ2-1; 13 bases are a match to TRBD2. CDR1 and CDR2 from the germline V gene are SGHNT and YENEEA. V shed 5 bases and J 9 bases; nucleotides not matched to a gene: 7. This CDR3 is built from 15 residues.

V gene TRBV7-9 combines with J gene TRBJ1-1; D is perhaps TRBD1 (6 bases). V was cut by 3 bases and J by 0 bases, with 8 bases left in between. This CDR3 has 14 amino acids. CDR1 and CDR2 (germline): SEHNR, FQNEAQ (reference sequence). The CDR3 loop is CASSFQGMNTEAFF. CDR3 nucleotide sequence: TGTGCCAGCAGCTTTCAGGGGATGAACACTGAAGCTTTCTTT. Complete variable domain (other parts from reference TRBV7-9 and TRBJ1-1): DTGVSQNPRHKITKRGQNVTFRCDPISEHNRLYWYRQTLGQGPEFLTYFQNEAQLEKSRLLSDRFSAERPKGSFSTLEIQRTEQGDSAMYLCASSFQGMNTEAFFGQGTRLTVV.

The chain combines TRBV9 with TRBJ2-1; weak D call: TRBD2 (5 bases). Germline-derived CDR1 and CDR2 are SGDLS and YYNGEE. The CDR3 sequence is 14 residues long. V was clipped by 3 bases and J by 8 bases, with 15 bases between them. Here the CDR3 reads CASSAPILGDEQFF. DNA for the CDR3: TGTGCCAGCAGCGCCCCGATACTCGGGGATGAGCAGTTCTTC.

In its sample, this clone was seen once. The chain is built from TRBV14 and TRBJ1-2; D uncertain. The CDR3 totals 15 residues. Germline CDR1 SGHDN, CDR2 FVKESK. The V and J ends lost 0 bases and 2 bases respectively, with 10 bases between them. CDR3 in amino acids: CASSQEQYTNYGYTF. The CDR3 DNA sequence: TGTGCCAGCAGCCAAGAGCAATATACCAACTATGGCTACACCTTC. Full variable domain (outside the CDR3, taken from reference TRBV14 and TRBJ1-2): EAGVTQFPSHSVIEKGQTVTLRCDPISGHDNLYWYRRVMGKEIKFLLHFVKESKQDESGMPNNRFLAERTGGTYSTLKVQPAELEDSGVYFCASSQEQYTNYGYTFGSGTRLTVV.

The rearrangement joins TRBV30 to TRBJ1-1, with D perhaps TRBD1 (6 bases). Germline assignment: CDR1 GTSNPN and CDR2 SVGIG (reference sequence). The CDR3 extends over 15 amino acids. Trimming removed 2 bases from V and 5 bases from J, with 18 bases in between. CDR3 sequence: CAWSTVETDRTEAFF. In nucleotides, the CDR3 is TGTGCCTGGAGTACAGTCGAAACGGACAGAACTGAAGCTTTCTTT. Looking up the rest from reference TRBV30 and TRBJ1-1 gives the full variable domain: SQTIHQWPATLVQPVGSPLSLECTVEGTSNPNLYWYRQAAGRGLQLLFYSVGIGQISSEVPQNLSASRPQDRQFILSSKKLLLSDSGFYLCAWSTVETDRTEAFFGQGTRLTVV.

The chain carries TRBV2 and TRBJ1-2; D is perhaps TRBD1 (5 bases). Germline-derived CDR1 and CDR2 are SNHLY and FYNNEI. This CDR3 is built from 14 residues. Trimming pared 2 bases from V and 2 bases from J, leaving 9 bases between. CDR3 nucleotides: TGTGCCAGCAGTGAATCAGGGATGAACTATGGCTACACCTTC. Its protein is CASSESGMNYGYTF.

This chain uses TRBV9 with TRBJ2-1, with a possible D match to TRBD1 (6 bases). Between the trimmed V and J ends, which lost 1 base and 5 bases, there was a span of 13 bases. The length of the CDR3 is 15 residues. Germline V CDR1 and CDR2: SGDLS, YYNGEE. In nucleotides, the CDR3 is TGTGCCAGCAGCGTATTAGGGACAATTAACAATGAGCAGTTCTTC. It yields the protein CASSVLGTINNEQFF.

The chain combines TRBV2 with TRBJ2-7; D gene unclear. Per germline, CDR1 SNHLY and CDR2 FYNNEI. The CDR3 spans 11 residues. V lost 8 bases to trimming and J lost 3 bases, with 8 bases between them. The CDR3 bases are TGTGCCAGCCGGGCCCACTACGAGCAGTACTTC. It specifies CASRAHYEQYF.

CDR3 nucleotides: TGTGCCATCAGCCAGGGTAATCAGCCCCAGCATTTT. This gives the protein CAISQGNQPQHF. The chain couples TRBV10-3 to TRBJ1-5; D is perhaps TRBD1 (5 bases). Trimming shortened V by 6 bases and J by 4 bases, and 7 bases separated the two germline ends. CDR3 length: 12 amino acids. The germline V gene encodes CDR1 ENHRY and CDR2 SYGVKD.

This rearrangement joins TRBV29-1 to TRBJ2-2; no clear D. V was trimmed by 5 bases and J by 7 bases, leaving 8 bases between them. The CDR3 contains 11 residues. From germline, CDR1 is SQVTM and CDR2 ANQGSEA. CDR3 DNA sequence: TGCAGCGTTAAGTTGGTCGGGGAGCTGTTTTTT. It codes for CSVKLVGELFF.

The DNA for the CDR3 is TGTGCCATCACGATGTCGATGACAGATACGCAGTATTTT. It specifies CAITMSMTDTQYF. The chain recombines TRBV10-3 with TRBJ2-3, with D uncertain. V lost 7 bases and J lost 3, with 11 bases in between. Germline V gene data show CDR1 as ENHRY and CDR2 as SYGVKD. The CDR3 is made up of 13 amino acids.

CDR3 bases: TGCGCCAGCAGCCAAGATTTCTCTCCTAACTATGGCTACACCTTC. This gives the protein CASSQDFSPNYGYTF. The chain carries TRBV4-3 and TRBJ1-2; D uncertain. Germline V gene data show CDR1 as LGHNA and CDR2 as YSLEER. CDR3 length: 15 residues. V lost 0 bases to trimming and J lost 0 bases, with 8 bases between them.

The chain's CDR3 is CASSPGTGDGYTF. CDR3 nucleotide sequence: TGTGCCAGTAGTCCGGGGACAGGGGATGGCTACACCTTC. This chain joins TRBV19 and TRBJ1-2, with 10 bases that match TRBD1. CDR1 LNHDA and CDR2 SQIVND come from the germline V gene (reference sequence). This CDR3 comprises 13 residues. After removal of 5 bases from V and 6 bases from J, the junction contained 3 bases not matched to a gene. The full variable domain, with the rest looked up from reference TRBV19 and TRBJ1-2, is DGGITQSPKYLFRKEGQNVTLSCEQNLNHDAMYWYRQDPGQGLRLIYYSQIVNDFQKGDIAEGYSVSREKKESFPLTVTSAQKNPTAFYLCASSPGTGDGYTFGSGTRLTVV.

The V call is TRBV5-4, the J call TRBJ1-2; the match to TRBD1 covers 8 bases. Germline-derived CDR1 and CDR2 are SGHNT and YYREEE (reference sequence). Trimming removed 4 bases from V and 4 bases from J; junction bases left unmatched: 6. This CDR3 has 14 amino acids. CDR3 in DNA: TGTGCCAGCAGCCCAGACAGGGGCGGCTATGGCTACACCTTC. Amino acids: CASSPDRGGYGYTF.

A few counts support this clone. This sequence joins TRBV7-8 and TRBJ2-7; 9 bases map to TRBD1. Germline V gives CDR1 SGHVS, CDR2 FQNEAQ. V gave up 3 bases and J gave up 5 bases; unmatched junction bases: 5. The CDR3 totals 14 residues. The CDR3 is CASSFRTGENEQYF. CDR3 sequence (DNA): TGTGCCAGCAGCTTCCGGACAGGGGAAAACGAGCAGTACTTC.

The gene calls are TRBV5-8 and TRBJ2-3, with TRBD1 identical over 7 bases. Germline V gives CDR1 SGHTS, CDR2 YDEGEE. The V segment lost 7 bases and the J segment 1 base; nucleotides outside the gene matches: 9. The CDR3 is made up of 15 amino acids. The CDR3 nucleotides are TGTGCCAGCCGCCTCCGACAGGGTGGCACAGATACGCAGTATTTT. This translates into CASRLRQGGTDTQYF.

This clone was counted a single time. This chain uses TRBV4-3 with TRBJ1-1; no reliable D call. The V end was cut by 3 bases, the J end by 0 bases, with 11 bases between. The CDR3 contains 15 residues. CDR1 LGHNA and CDR2 YSLEER come from the germline V gene. DNA for the CDR3: TGCGCCAGCAGCCAGGGCTTAACTATGAACACTGAAGCTTTCTTT. It encodes CASSQGLTMNTEAFF.

The J gene is TRBJ2-5, the V gene TRBV30; TRBD2 matches 12 bases. V shed 4 bases and J 2 bases; nucleotides not matched to a gene: 8. Germline V gene sequence: CDR1 GTSNPN, CDR2 SVGIG (reference sequence). This CDR3 comprises 16 residues. The chain's CDR3 is CAWTLAGGPRQETQYF. As DNA, the CDR3 is TGTGCCTGGACTCTAGCGGGAGGGCCCCGGCAAGAGACCCAGTACTTC.

The V and J genes are TRBV7-6 and TRBJ2-3; perhaps TRBD2 as D (6 bases). The V and J ends lost 2 bases and 1 base respectively, with 7 bases between them. The germline CDR1 and CDR2 sequences are SGHVS and FNYEAQ. The CDR3 has 14 residues. This CDR3 is CASSLTGGTDTQYF. CDR3 sequence (DNA): TGTGCCAGCAGCTTAACGGGGGGCACAGATACGCAGTATTTT.

V gene TRBV27 combines with J gene TRBJ2-7; D is unclear. CDR3 length: 16 amino acids. Germline-derived CDR1 and CDR2 are MNHEY and SMNVEV (reference sequence). With 0 bases removed from V and 7 bases from J, the gap between germline ends came to 19 bases. As DNA, the CDR3 is TGTGCCAGCAGTTTATCCATTCTCAGGCCTTTGGGTGAGCAGTACTTC. It encodes CASSLSILRPLGEQYF.

The CDR3 nucleotides read TGTGCCAGCAGCTTGTCTGAGTCCTACGAGCAGTACTTC. It encodes CASSLSESYEQYF. The J gene is TRBJ2-7, the V gene TRBV7-9; D unclear. Trimming pared 3 bases from V and 1 base from J, leaving 7 bases between. This CDR3 region has 13 residues. Germline CDR1 and CDR2: SEHNR and FQNEAQ (reference sequence). Full variable domain (rest looked up from reference TRBV7-9 and TRBJ2-7): DTGVSQNPRHKITKRGQNVTFRCDPISEHNRLYWYRQTLGQGPEFLTYFQNEAQLEKSRLLSDRFSAERPKGSFSTLEIQRTEQGDSAMYLCASSLSESYEQYFGPGTRLTVT.

The V gene is TRBV30, the J gene TRBJ2-7; TRBD2 matches at 9 bases. CDR3 size: 16 residues. Per germline, CDR1 GTSNPN and CDR2 SVGIG (reference sequence). The ends lost 0 bases at V and 2 bases at J; junction bases unmatched: 8. DNA for the CDR3: TGTGCCTGGAGTGTTCCCCGACTAGCGGCCGCCTACGAGCAGTACTTC. As protein: CAWSVPRLAAAYEQYF.

This clone was picked up one time. This sequence joins TRBV4-1 and TRBJ2-5; TRBD2 matches 12 bases. Germline lookup yields CDR1 MGHRA and CDR2 YSYEKL. CDR3 length: 18 amino acids. With V trimmed by 0 bases and J by 2 bases, 7 bases remained unmatched. In nucleotides, the CDR3 is TGCGCCAGCAGCCAAGAAGCTAGCGGGAGGGCCGAACAAGAGACCCAGTACTTC. Translated: CASSQEASGRAEQETQYF.